A selection of T cell receptor beta chains follows, all from one sample in a study of cytomegalovirus exposure and HLA in healthy donors. Generated by immunoSEQ multiplex PCR, the TCRdb table keeps only in-frame clones and is missing some. The sample records approximately 180,000 clones, 80% to 85% being singletons. The sequenced material came from PBMCs. Receptors were obtained from a woman aged 35 to 49 in good health and CMV-seronegative. The CDR3 runs from the conserved cysteine through the conserved F or W. Each record gives: clone size, D gene, V gene, J gene, CDR3 DNA, CDR3 protein. The D gene is left open where the match is weak. The size entry is marked missing in some rows and otherwise reads once, few, many or a size class.

>-|-|TRBV9|TRBJ2-1
TGTGCCAGCAGCGTAAACGTAGCGAGAAGGAGGGGAGAGCAGTTCTTC
CASSVNVARRRGEQFF
>-|TRBD2|TRBV7-7|TRBJ2-1
TGTGCCAGCAGCTTAGCATTGGCGGGAGGGCAAAATGAGCAGTTCTTC
CASSLALAGGQNEQFF
>-|-|TRBV9|TRBJ2-7
TGTGCCAGCAGCGTAGTCCCTTCCTACGAGCAGTACTTC
CASSVVPSYEQYF
>-|-|TRBV5-1|TRBJ1-1
TGCGCCAGCAAGCGAGAGGGATCTCACACTGAAGCTTTCTTT
CASKREGSHTEAFF
>-|TRBD1|TRBV7-6|TRBJ1-1
TGTGCCAGCAGCCGGACAGGGGAACGGGACACTGAAGCTTTCTTT
CASSRTGERDTEAFF
>-|TRBD1|TRBV30|TRBJ1-2
TGTGCCGGCGGGACAGGGGCCGGCTACACCTTC
CAGGTGAGYTF
>-|TRBD1|TRBV2|TRBJ1-5
TGTGCCAGCAGTCCGGGACAGGGTCCCGCTCAGCCCCAGCATTTT
CASSPGQGPAQPQHF
>-|TRBD1|TRBV27|TRBJ1-1
TGTGCCAGCAGTTTAGGAAGGGGGGGACAGGGTTCGGCTGAAGCTTTCTTT
CASSLGRGGQGSAEAFF
>-|-|TRBV6-1|TRBJ2-5
TGTGCCAGCAGTGAGCAGGGGTCTGGAGAGACCCAGTACTTC
CASSEQGSGETQYF
>-|TRBD2|TRBV30|TRBJ2-1
TGTGCCTGGAGACTTAGCGGGAGGGGGAATGAGCAGTTCTTC
CAWRLSGRGNEQFF
>-|TRBD1|TRBV27|TRBJ2-7
TGTGCCAGCAGTTTCTCCGGGACAGCGAGGTCCTACGAGCAGTACTTC
CASSFSGTARSYEQYF
>-|TRBD2|TRBV5-5|TRBJ2-2
TGTGCCAGCAGCCATGCTAGCGGGAGATCCACCGGGGAGCTGTTTTTT
CASSHASGRSTGELFF
>-|TRBD2|TRBV7-2|TRBJ2-7
TGTGCCAGCACCTTAACTAGCGGGAGTAACTACGAGCAGTACTTC
CASTLTSGSNYEQYF
>-|TRBD1|TRBV9|TRBJ2-2
TGTGCCAGCAGCGTAGAGGGGGCCGCGATGACCGGGGAGCTGTTTTTT
CASSVEGAAMTGELFF
>-|TRBD1|TRBV11-3|TRBJ2-5
TGTGCCAGCAGCCCCCGGACAGGGAGTATCGAGACCCAGTACTTC
CASSPRTGSIETQYF
>few|-|TRBV27|TRBJ2-1
TGTGCCAGCAGTTTAGGGGGCGGGCAGTTCTTC
CASSLGGGQFF
>-|TRBD1|TRBV18|TRBJ2-3
TGTGCCAGCTCACGGGGACAGGGGGCATCGGATACGCAGTATTTT
CASSRGQGASDTQYF
>-|-|TRBV13|TRBJ2-3
TGTGCCAGCAGCTTACGACAGTCCACAGATACGCAGTATTTT
CASSLRQSTDTQYF
>once|TRBD1|TRBV15|TRBJ2-4
TGTGCCACCAGCAGAGTCCGAAGAGGGACAGTAAACCTTCTAGCCAAAAACATTCAGTACTTC
CATSRVRRGTVNLLAKNIQYF
>few|TRBD2|TRBV27|TRBJ2-1
TGTGCCAGCAGTTTATGGGACCTAGCGGGGCCTTACAATGAGCAGTTCTTC
CASSLWDLAGPYNEQFF
>-|TRBD1|TRBV5-1|TRBJ1-2
TGCGCCAGCAGCTTGGGGGGACAGGAATCAGGTGGCTACACCTTC
CASSLGGQESGGYTF
>few|TRBD2|TRBV4-1|TRBJ2-2
TGCGCCAGCAGCCAAGACAGCGGGGCCTTCACCGGGGAGCTGTTTTTT
CASSQDSGAFTGELFF
>-|-|TRBV5-1|TRBJ2-5
TGCGCCAGCAGCCCTGAGGGAGAGACCCAGTACTTC
CASSPEGETQYF
>-|-|TRBV27|TRBJ2-5
TGTGCCAGCAGTTTGCTAGGGGGTCGTGAGACCCAGTACTTC
CASSLLGGRETQYF
>-|TRBD2|TRBV7-7|TRBJ2-3
TGTGCTAGCAGATCCGGGACTAGCGGGAGGTTGTCAGATACGCAGTATTTT
CASRSGTSGRLSDTQYF
>-|-|TRBV11-3|TRBJ2-2
TGTGCCAGCAGCGCGGGTCGGGTCGTTACCGGGGAGCTGTTTTTT
CASSAGRVVTGELFF
>-|TRBD2|TRBV11-3|TRBJ2-2
TGTGCCAGCAGCTACGATAGCGGGAGGGCCTCCGGGGAGCTGTTTTTT
CASSYDSGRASGELFF
>-|-|TRBV11-3|TRBJ2-3
TGTGCCAGCAGTTACAGGGTCGGAGGCCGGGCAGATACGCAGTATTTT
CASSYRVGGRADTQYF
>-|TRBD2|TRBV4-1|TRBJ2-1
TGCGCCAGCAGCCAAGCGACCCCCGGGACTAGCGGCCGGAGCTCCTACAATGAGCAGTTCTTC
CASSQATPGTSGRSSYNEQFF
>-|TRBD2|TRBV11-1|TRBJ2-3
TGTGCCAGCAGCAGGAGACTAGCGGGGAGCACAGATACGCAGTATTTT
CASSRRLAGSTDTQYF
>few|-|TRBV7-2|TRBJ2-7
TGTGCCAGCAGTCCAGCGGGTAGGCACGAGCAGTACTTC
CASSPAGRHEQYF
>few|-|TRBV7-2|TRBJ1-1
TGTGCCAGCAGCTTAGGGGGGGGCACGAACACTGAAGCTTTCTTT
CASSLGGGTNTEAFF
>-|TRBD2|TRBV6-9|TRBJ2-1
TGTGCCAGCACCCTTAGCGCGGGAGAGAACAATGAGCAGTTCTTC
CASTLSAGENNEQFF
>-|-|TRBV11-3|TRBJ2-3
TGTGCCAGCAGCTTATATGGGGCAGCAGAAGATACGCAGTATTTT
CASSLYGAAEDTQYF
>once|-|TRBV18|TRBJ1-2
TGTGCCAGCTCACCAGTAGGACTCGGCAATGTCTATGGCTACACCTTC
CASSPVGLGNVYGYTF
>-|TRBD1|TRBV28|TRBJ1-2
TGTGCCAGCATTACCGGACAGGGGGGGTTTCGGGGCTACACCTTC
CASITGQGGFRGYTF
>-|-|TRBV2|TRBJ2-2
TGTGCCAGCTGCAAACCTCGGGGCGGGGAGCTGTTTTTT
CASCKPRGGELFF
>-|TRBD1|TRBV19|TRBJ1-1
TGTGCCAGTAGTATACCGGGACAGGGGAAACCTGAAGCTTTCTTT
CASSIPGQGKPEAFF
>-|TRBD1|TRBV6-1|TRBJ1-1
TGTGCCAGCAGCGCGACAGGGGAAACTGAAGCTTTCTTT
CASSATGETEAFF
>-|TRBD2|TRBV14|TRBJ2-1
TGTGCCAGCAGCCGAGCAGCGGGGGTGGAGTTCTTC
CASSRAAGVEFF
>once|-|TRBV4-2|TRBJ1-2
TGTGCCAGCAGCGTGGACAGCTATGGCTACACCTTC
CASSVDSYGYTF
>-|-|TRBV7-9|TRBJ2-2
TGTGCCAGCAGCTTGATGGGCGCTAACACCGGGGAGCTGTTTTTT
CASSLMGANTGELFF
>-|TRBD2|TRBV5-8|TRBJ2-3
TGTGCCAGCAGCCCCACAGAAATACTTTCGGGACTAGCGGTTTTGGATACGCAGTATTTT
CASSPTEILSGLAVLDTQYF
>-|-|TRBV30|TRBJ2-5
TGTGCCTGGGGCGGACTTCGGGAGACCCAGTACTTC
CAWGGLRETQYF
>-|-|TRBV7-2|TRBJ2-3
TGTGCCAGCAGCTTAGGGCAGAGCACAGATACGCAGTATTTT
CASSLGQSTDTQYF
>-|TRBD1|TRBV28|TRBJ1-1
TGTGCCAGCAGTTCGGGGGACAGGAGTGAAGCTTTCTTT
CASSSGDRSEAFF
>-|TRBD2|TRBV10-3|TRBJ2-1
TGTGCCATCAGTCCCCTAGCGGGAGTCGACAATGAGCAGTTCTTC
CAISPLAGVDNEQFF
>-|-|TRBV5-6|TRBJ1-3
TGTGCCAGCAGCTTGGTGTCTATCTCTGGAAACACCATATATTTT
CASSLVSISGNTIYF
>-|-|TRBV29-1|TRBJ2-5
TGCAGCGCCGGGGTCCGAGAGACCCAGTACTTC
CSAGVRETQYF
>-|TRBD1|TRBV11-3|TRBJ1-2
TGTGCCAGCAGCTTCGGGACAGGGCGTGGAGGGGATGGCTACACCTTC
CASSFGTGRGGDGYTF
>-|-|TRBV18|TRBJ1-1
TGTGCCAGCTCACCATCAGGGTTGGACACTGAAGCTTTCTTT
CASSPSGLDTEAFF
>-|TRBD2|TRBV5-6|TRBJ2-7
TGTGCCAGCAGCTTGGCAGCGGGACTTTCCTACGAGCAGTACTTC
CASSLAAGLSYEQYF
>-|-|TRBV5-6|TRBJ1-1
TGTGCCAGCAGCTTCATACAGGGCGCTGAAGCTTTCTTT
CASSFIQGAEAFF
>-|-|TRBV30|TRBJ1-1
TGTGCCTGGGCAGGGGACCGGGACCCCCTAGGGAACACTGAAGCTTTCTTT
CAWAGDRDPLGNTEAFF